This TCR beta chain was recorded in a study of blood T cell repertoires in COVID-19. Study overall: Sites in the United States, Italy and Spain provided acute and convalescent COVID-19 samples. The analysed material was cDNA or gDNA that came from T cells, B-cell-depleted T cells, or PBMCs.

As handled by the study authors: Amplification with reference gene primers provided the estimates of nucleated cell counts. TCRdb's copy holds only in-frame clones and misses some; the assay was immunoSEQ multiplex PCR. Clonal size and the V and J genes are those of that table, whereas D and trimming came from the DNA. The sample includes about 55,000 clones, about 73% of them seen just once. V was pared by 3 bases and J by 0 bases, with 17 bases between. The CDR3 runs 17 residues. Germline CDR1 is LGHDT and CDR2 is YNNKEL (reference sequence). The sequenced sample was peripheral blood. The V gene is TRBV3-1 (or the pseudogene TRBV3-2), the J gene TRBJ1-1; D gene unclear. The source is a woman between 65 and 79 years old with acute or convalescent COVID-19. CDR3 in DNA: TGTGCCAGCAGCCAGGTAGTTCTAGGGAGGATGAACACTGAAGCTTTCTTT. Its protein is CASSQVVLGRMNTEAFF.